This T cell receptor beta chain originates from a study of shared clonotypes between healthy human individuals. The overall study: Used for every donor were three CD4 naive, three CD4 memory, two CD8 naive and one CD8 memory plate.

Only in-frame clones appear in the TCRdb table, and some are missing; sequencing was by immunoSEQ multiplex PCR. Of about 710,000 clones in the sample, around 78% were seen once. The sequence was obtained from a woman aged 25 to 45 in good health. The source material was memory CD4+ T cells sorted from blood. Sample subset: CD45RA-negative fraction.

Written as DNA, the CDR3 is TGTGCCAGCTCACCAAGACAGAGCACCGGGGAGCTGTTTTTT. Translation: CASSPRQSTGELFF. The rearrangement joins TRBV18 to TRBJ2-2; D may be TRBD1 (5 bases). This CDR3 spans 14 amino acids. The V and J ends lost 2 bases and 4 bases respectively, with 8 bases between them. CDR1 is KGHSH and CDR2 is LQKENI in the germline V gene.